Shown below are 8 T cell receptor beta chains from a single sample sequenced in a study of CXCR3-negative and CXCR3-positive naive CD8 T cells (dated by TCRdb to between 2019 and 2020). What the work shows at the level of the full study, not this receptor alone: Compared with CXCR3-negative naive cells, CXCR3-positive naive cells had TRB CDR3s with higher hydrophobicity (lower Kidera factor 4), lower energy, and higher strength and volume indices.

Their specific antigens are unknown. Sequencer: NextSeq 550. The Human TCR Profiling Kit (MiLaboratory) was used to prepare UMI-labeled 5' RACE TRB cDNA libraries. The reads went through TCRdb reprocessing, and each CDR3 protein sequence gets one entry with no DNA. Per the sample table, the count is about 120,000 distinct CDR3 sequences. Clones ranked in the top ten supply 0.59% of the sample. What was sequenced was naive CXCR3+ CD8+ T cells from blood. According to the study, the label for this sample's cell subset or site signals: CD45RO-CCR7+CD27+CD95- naive CD8+ T cells expressing CXCR3 (TNR3+). These TCRs come from a human donor in good health. Some clones in this sample may be carry-over from other donors' samples.

The chain couples TRBV29-1 to TRBJ2-5; the D call from TCRdb, TRBD1, cannot be confirmed without DNA. This CDR3 is built from 15 residues. The V gene's germline CDR1 is SQVTM and CDR2 ANQGSEA. This chain's CDR3 is CSVEGGTGYQETQYF. The full variable domain, in which reference TRBV29-1 and TRBJ2-5 provide the parts outside the CDR3, is SAVISQKPSRDICQRGTSLTIQCQVDSQVTMMFWYRQQPGQSLTLIATANQGSEATYESGFVIDKFPISRPNLTFSTLTVSNMSPEDSSIYLCSVEGGTGYQETQYFGPGTRLLVL.

The rearrangement joins TRBV21-1 to TRBJ2-1; TCRdb outputs TRBD2, but without DNA this stays unchecked. TRBV21-1 constitutes a pseudogene. There are 17 residues in the CDR3. CDR3 in amino acids: CASSKKRKDATYNEQFF.

This chain's CDR3 is CSAQTRKGLVFGEQFF. V gene TRBV20-1 combines with J gene TRBJ2-1; TCRdb's D call of TRBD2 is untestable without DNA. The length of the CDR3 is 16 residues. Germline values: CDR1 DFQATT, CDR2 SNEGSKA (reference sequence).

The J gene is TRBJ2-1, the V gene TRBV7-9; the D call from TCRdb, TRBD2, cannot be confirmed without DNA. Germline CDR1 SEHNR, CDR2 FQNEAQ (reference sequence). The CDR3 is made up of 13 amino acids. The CDR3 sequence is CASSLAEGLEQFF.

The chain employs TRBV13 and TRBJ2-7; TCRdb's assignment of TRBD1 cannot be checked, as there is no DNA. Germline V gene lookup returns CDR1 PRHDT and CDR2 FYEKMQ (reference sequence). The CDR3 length is 16 residues. The CDR3 protein is CASSATGGSSSYEQYF.

The chain combines TRBV29-1 with TRBJ1-1. The CDR3 spans 11 residues. Germline CDR1 SQVTM, CDR2 ANQGSEA. The CDR3 is CSVDNGGEAFF.

The rearrangement joins TRBV4-1 to TRBJ1-2; TCRdb calls TRBD1, which cannot be checked without DNA. The CDR3 consists of 17 residues. CDR1 and CDR2 (germline): MGHRA, YSYEKL. The CDR3 sequence: CASSDRDRTHPNYGYTF.

This chain uses TRBV21-1 with TRBJ1-1. TRBV21-1 is annotated as a pseudogene. CDR3 length equals 14 residues. This CDR3 is CASTRRGKNTEAFF.